A single sample is the source of the 13 T cell receptor beta chains below, sequenced in a study of human T cells and chemical hapten exposure. The authors extracted total RNA from unfractionated whole blood. TCRdb analysed the 5' RACE reads with MiXCR anew, one entry per CDR3 protein. Among under 150,000 distinct CDR3 sequences listed, roughly 19% were seen once. The receptors stem from a human donor in good health.

V and J are TRBV12-3 or TRBV12-4 and TRBJ2-1; D possibly corresponds to TRBD2 (6 bases). This CDR3 comprises 16 residues. Trimming removed 1 base from V and 0 bases from J, with 10 bases in between. DNA of the CDR3: TGTGCCAGCAGTTTAGGGTCGGGAGACTCCTACAATGAGCAGTTCTTC. Residues: CASSLGSGDSYNEQFF.

This clonotype turned up a few times. The chain combines TRBV5-1 with TRBJ2-3, with D perhaps matching TRBD2 (6 bases). CDR1 SGHRS and CDR2 YFSETQ come from the germline V gene. The CDR3 extends over 15 amino acids. Deletions cut 0 bases from V and 0 bases from J, with 8 bases between. This CDR3 is CASSLDGRSTDTQYF. For the CDR3, the DNA is TGCGCCAGCAGCTTGGACGGGAGAAGCACAGATACGCAGTATTTT.

The chain links TRBV20-1 to TRBJ1-2, with D tentatively TRBD1 (6 bases). This CDR3 contains 14 residues. The germline gives CDR1 DFQATT, CDR2 SNEGSKA (reference sequence). CDR3 loop: CSVKTAGALNGYTF. The CDR3 region has the DNA TGCAGCGTCAAGACGGCAGGGGCTTTGAATGGCTACACCTTC.

This clonotype showed up just a few times. The chain joins TRBV30 to TRBJ1-1; possible D gene TRBD1, 5 bases. The CDR3 contains 11 residues. Germline V gives CDR1 GTSNPN, CDR2 SVGIG (reference sequence). The CDR3 DNA follows: TGTGCTTGGGGACTGAACACTGAAGCTTTCTTT. It translates to CAWGLNTEAFF.

In its sample, this clonotype was seen many times. The J gene is TRBJ1-6, the V gene TRBV5-1; D remains unclear. The CDR3 has 13 residues. Trimming stripped 4 bases from V and 6 bases from J, with 8 bases between. Germline V CDR1 and CDR2: SGHRS, YFSETQ. This CDR3 reads CASSTGFNSPLHF. As DNA, the CDR3 is TGCGCCAGCAGCACGGGATTTAATTCACCCCTCCACTTT. Based on the CDR3 plus reference TRBV5-1 and TRBJ1-6, the full variable domain is KAGVTQTPRYLIKTRGQQVTLSCSPISGHRSVSWYQQTPGQGLQFLFEYFSETQRNKGNFPGRFSGRQFSNSRSEMNVSTLELGDSALYLCASSTGFNSPLHFGNGTRLTVT.

The chain employs TRBV6-5 and TRBJ1-2; 12 bases agree with TRBD1. The CDR3 contains 17 residues. The germline V gene has CDR1 MNHEY and CDR2 SVGAGI. The J segment lost 4 bases and the V segment lost 6 bases, leaving 12 bases of the junction unmatched. Here the CDR3 reads CASSLLGTGGAGYGYTF. The CDR3 DNA sequence: TGTGCCAGCAGCTTACTCGGGACAGGGGGCGCGGGCTATGGCTACACCTTC.

V usage is TRBV6-2 or TRBV6-3 and J usage is TRBJ2-1; 7 positions agree with TRBD2. There are 16 residues in the CDR3. After removal of 5 bases from V and 0 bases from J, the junction contained 7 bases not matched to a gene. Germline V gene data show CDR1 as MNHEY and CDR2 as SVGEGT. This CDR3 is CASSAPGGVSYNEQFF. As DNA, the CDR3 is TGTGCCAGCAGTGCGCCGGGGGGAGTCTCCTACAATGAGCAGTTCTTC.

The rearrangement uses TRBV11-2 and TRBJ2-3; D remains ambiguous. The V and J ends lost 2 bases and 5 bases respectively, with 8 bases between them. Germline loops: CDR1 SGHAT, CDR2 FQNNGV. This CDR3 comprises 13 residues. The CDR3 loop is CASSLNRLDTQYF. The DNA for the CDR3 is TGTGCCAGCAGCTTAAATCGGTTAGATACGCAGTATTTT. Combining the CDR3 with reference TRBV11-2 and TRBJ2-3 gives the whole variable domain EAGVAQSPRYKIIEKRQSVAFWCNPISGHATLYWYQQILGQGPKLLIQFQNNGVVDDSQLPKDRFSAERLKGVDSTLKIQPAKLEDSAVYLCASSLNRLDTQYFGPGTRLTVL.

This clonotype was seen at least ten times. The chain couples TRBV29-1 to TRBJ2-7, with 8 bases lining up with TRBD2. The CDR3 has 12 amino acids. V dropped 5 bases and J dropped 9; count of bases not matched to a gene: 9. Germline lookup yields CDR1 SQVTM and CDR2 ANQGSEA. This CDR3 reads CSVIERERWQYF. The CDR3 DNA sequence: TGCAGCGTTATAGAGCGGGAGAGGTGGCAGTACTTC.

This clonotype came up a few times. V and J are TRBV6-2 or TRBV6-3 and TRBJ2-7; 9 bases line up with TRBD2. Germline V gives CDR1 MNHEY, CDR2 SVGEGT. J was trimmed by 7 bases and V by 6 bases; bases with no gene match: 16. This CDR3 contains 16 residues. The CDR3: CASSSSMLAGVMEQYF. In DNA form, the CDR3 reads TGTGCCAGCAGCTCCTCAATGTTAGCGGGAGTGATGGAGCAGTACTTC.

This clonotype was recorded many times. The gene calls are TRBV20-1 and TRBJ1-1; D is unresolved. CDR3 length: 13 residues. Trimming took 2 bases from V and 1 from J, leaving 8 bases between them. Germline V gene sequence: CDR1 DFQATT, CDR2 SNEGSKA (reference sequence). The CDR3 loop reads CSARTGSNTEAFF. CDR3 coding DNA: TGCAGTGCTAGAACGGGGTCGAACACTGAAGCTTTCTTT.

This clonotype was recorded a few times. The chain joins TRBV29-1 to TRBJ2-3; 9 bases are shared with TRBD2. Per germline, CDR1 SQVTM and CDR2 ANQGSEA. The CDR3 sequence is 16 residues long. V shed 0 bases, J shed 2 bases, and the junction held 6 bases outside the gene matches. Here the CDR3 DNA reads TGCAGCGTTGAAGAAGGGACTAGCCGATACACAGATACGCAGTATTTT. This codes for CSVEEGTSRYTDTQYF.

The CDR3 coding sequence is TGTGCCAACACCCAGGGGGGGTCACCCCTCCACTTT. The encoded protein is CANTQGGSPLHF. V is TRBV27 and J is TRBJ1-6, with 7 bases identical to TRBD1. The CDR3 has 12 residues. The germline CDR1 and CDR2 sequences are MNHEY and SMNVEV (reference sequence). V lost 10 bases, J lost 10 bases, and 7 bases stayed unmatched.